These 7 T cell receptor beta chains share one sample of origin, sequenced in a study of control samples from healthy donors and cancer patients. Clones were sequenced by immunoSEQ multiplex PCR, and TCRdb holds only the in-frame ones, with some missing. In the table there are 65,000 to 95,000 clones, about 88% of which are singletons. Material for sequencing was blood. All receptors derive from a man over 45 in good health.

This chain connects TRBV29-1 to TRBJ2-4, with 7 bases that match TRBD2. Per the germline V gene, CDR1 is SQVTM and CDR2 is ANQGSEA. The CDR3 sequence is 13 residues long. J was trimmed by 7 bases and V by 7 bases; bases with no gene match: 10. Written as DNA, the CDR3 is TGCAGCGCCCGACAGACTAGCTCCAACATTCAGTACTTC. As protein: CSARQTSSNIQYF.

The count of this clone is one. The chain joins TRBV27 to TRBJ1-2; 7 bases fit TRBD1. This CDR3 has 14 amino acids. The V gene's germline CDR1 is MNHEY and CDR2 SMNVEV (reference sequence). Germline trimming cut 4 bases from V and 7 bases from J; bases unmatched to any gene: 9. The CDR3 protein is CASSYTRGPSGYTF. In nucleotides, the CDR3 is TGTGCCAGCAGTTATACAAGGGGGCCAAGTGGCTACACCTTC.

This chain connects TRBV4-1 to TRBJ1-2; the D gene is possibly TRBD1 (6 bases). Per germline, CDR1 MGHRA and CDR2 YSYEKL. Trimming removed 2 bases from V and 0 bases from J, with 10 bases in between. The CDR3 consists of 15 residues. For the CDR3, the DNA is TGCGCCAGCAGCCAATGGGACACAACTAACTATGGCTACACCTTC. Amino acids: CASSQWDTTNYGYTF.

V and J are TRBV7-8 and TRBJ1-5; D may be TRBD1 (6 bases). Trimming removed 5 bases at V and 5 bases at J, with 13 bases between. The germline V gene encodes CDR1 SGHVS and CDR2 FQNEAQ. This CDR3 has 14 residues. The CDR3 nucleotides are TGTGCCAGCAGCAAGGACAGTTTCTATCAGCCCCAGCATTTT. Its translation is CASSKDSFYQPQHF.

The rearrangement uses TRBV5-1 and TRBJ2-7; D unresolved. There are 13 residues in the CDR3. Germline assignment: CDR1 SGHRS and CDR2 YFSETQ. Trimming left V 2 bases short and J 7 bases short, with 13 bases between. The CDR3 DNA is TGCGCCAGCAGCTTATGGGCAGGATCGGAGCAGTACTTC. This translates into CASSLWAGSEQYF.

The CDR3 coding sequence is TGTGCCAGCAGCAACAGCGAAACCACAGATACGCAGTATTTT. Residues: CASSNSETTDTQYF. The chain has TRBV27 and TRBJ2-3; D is uncertain. CDR1 is MNHEY and CDR2 is SMNVEV in the germline V gene (reference sequence). This CDR3 has 14 amino acids. V was shortened by 6 bases and J by 2 bases, with 12 bases between the two germline ends.

The V and J genes are TRBV23-1 and TRBJ2-4, with unresolved D. TRBV23-1 is flagged as an ORF with uncertain function. CDR3 size: 15 residues. Trimming shortened V by 2 bases and J by 3 bases, and 11 bases separated the two germline ends. The CDR3 sequence: CASSQLTENKNIQYF. The CDR3 DNA is TGCGCCAGCAGTCAACTCACGGAGAACAAAAACATTCAGTACTTC.